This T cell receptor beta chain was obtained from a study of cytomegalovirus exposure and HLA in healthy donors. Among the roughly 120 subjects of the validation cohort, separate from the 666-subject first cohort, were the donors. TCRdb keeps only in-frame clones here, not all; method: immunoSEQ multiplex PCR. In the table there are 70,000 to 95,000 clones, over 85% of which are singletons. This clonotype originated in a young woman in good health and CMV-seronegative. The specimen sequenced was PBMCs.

CDR3 sequence (DNA): TGCAGCGTTGTGTTGCTAGCGGGAGCCACCGGGGAGCTGTTTTTT. This encodes CSVVLLAGATGELFF. The V and J genes are TRBV29-1 and TRBJ2-2; 10 positions agree with TRBD2. Per the germline V gene, CDR1 is SQVTM and CDR2 is ANQGSEA. V was clipped by 4 bases and J by 4 bases; unmatched bases: 6. The CDR3 is made up of 15 amino acids.